The subject of this entry is one T cell receptor beta chain. Its cognate antigen is unknown. This entry is derived from a study of cytomegalovirus exposure and HLA in healthy donors. Turning to the study itself: The 100 million to 120 million unique TCR beta sequences, from around 200 million T cells, were found by an earlier analysis. Clustering assigned 70% to 85% of the approximately 400 genotyped donors to the Caucasian-associated ancestry cluster. The study, taken as a whole, reports: According to a later analysis, most TCR beta chains associated with CMV appeared HLA-restricted. Later analysis revealed greater clonal expansion in HLA-associated TCR beta chains than in equally common others.

The germline V gene encodes CDR1 SGHTA and CDR2 FQGNSA. This CDR3 has 16 amino acids. The V end lost 4 bases, the J end lost 0 bases, and 16 bases lay between the germline ends. The PCR contained 60 Vbeta and 13 Jbeta primers. Profiled with immunoSEQ multiplex PCR; TCRdb holds only in-frame clones, not every one. The table has some 240,000 clones, approximately 78% seen once. This clonotype was obtained from a male donor in good health and CMV-seronegative. V is TRBV7-2 and J is TRBJ2-7; tentative D call: TRBD2 (5 bases). Material: PBMCs. The CDR3: CASSSRGSFSSYEQYF. The CDR3 DNA reads as TGTGCCAGCAGCTCCCGGGGAAGCTTTAGCTCCTACGAGCAGTACTTC.